What follows are 12 T cell receptor beta chains derived from one specimen sequenced in a study of T cell changes during pregnancy in multiple sclerosis. Profiled with immunoSEQ multiplex PCR; TCRdb holds only in-frame clones, not every one. The repertoire holds roughly 100,000 clones, with roughly 90% as singletons. The starting material was peripheral blood, obtained after pregnancy. The source is a female donor with multiple sclerosis, enrolled in a pregnancy study.

The chain couples TRBV6-1 to TRBJ1-5; 7 bases line up with TRBD1. Per germline, CDR1 MNHNS and CDR2 SASEGT. V was pared by 6 bases and J by 7 bases, with 12 bases of the junction left unmatched. The CDR3 contains 15 residues. The CDR3 here is CASSRLDRVGQPQHF. The CDR3 DNA reads TGTGCCAGCAGCCGCCTAGACAGGGTTGGGCAGCCCCAGCATTTT.

The chain joins TRBV5-1 to TRBJ2-3, with 7 bases matching TRBD1. Per germline, CDR1 SGHRS and CDR2 YFSETQ. The length of the CDR3 is 16 residues. J was trimmed by 0 bases and V by 5 bases; bases with no gene match: 9. The CDR3 DNA reads TGCGCCAGCAGACCTACGACAGGGTCTAGCACAGATACGCAGTATTTT. Amino acid sequence: CASRPTTGSSTDTQYF.

The chain's CDR3 is CASRRTGDIEAFF. DNA for the CDR3: TGTGCCAGCAGACGGACAGGAGATATTGAAGCTTTCTTT. The J gene is TRBJ1-1, the V gene TRBV5-8; 7 positions agree with TRBD1. Germline V gives CDR1 SGHTS, CDR2 YDEGEE. With 5 bases clipped from V and 7 bases from J, the junction kept 8 bases outside the gene matches. This CDR3 spans 13 amino acids.

The chain uses TRBV11-2 and TRBJ2-2, with TRBD1 matching over 9 bases. CDR1 SGHAT and CDR2 FQNNGV come from the germline V gene. V gave up 5 bases and J gave up 5 bases; unmatched junction bases: 6. The CDR3 covers 15 residues. CDR3 sequence: CASSQGGQGTGELFF. In nucleotides, the CDR3 is TGTGCCAGCAGCCAGGGGGGACAGGGAACCGGGGAGCTGTTTTTT.

This chain connects TRBV6-1 to TRBJ1-4; no clear D gene. The CDR3 runs 13 residues. From germline, CDR1 is MNHNS and CDR2 SASEGT. With 2 bases removed from V and 7 bases from J, the gap between germline ends came to 8 bases. The CDR3 region is CASSESKFEKLFF. CDR3 nucleotides: TGTGCCAGCAGTGAAAGCAAGTTTGAAAAACTGTTTTTT.

The sample holds one count of this clone. The chain links TRBV2 to TRBJ2-2; 13 bases are a match to TRBD2. Trimming cost V 8 bases and J 7 bases; bases outside gene matches: 4. This CDR3 has 14 residues. Per germline, CDR1 SNHLY and CDR2 FYNNEI. The CDR3 DNA follows: TGTGCCAGCGGACTAGCGGGAGATGACGGGGAGCTGTTTTTT. Translation: CASGLAGDDGELFF.

The rearrangement joins TRBV27 to TRBJ1-1, with unresolved D. Germline CDR1 and CDR2: MNHEY and SMNVEV (reference sequence). The CDR3 is 15 residues long. V was cut by 8 bases and J by 1 base, with 17 bases left in between. The CDR3 nucleotides read TGTGCCAGCGGCCCCGGCAGGCGGGAGAACACTGAAGCTTTCTTT. Encoded protein: CASGPGRRENTEAFF.

This sequence joins TRBV6-5 and TRBJ2-7, with 7 bases matching TRBD1. Per the germline V gene, CDR1 is MNHEY and CDR2 is SVGAGI. This CDR3 has 16 amino acids. V lost 0 bases to trimming and J lost 5 bases; unmatched junction nucleotides: 10. The CDR3 DNA follows: TGTGCCAGCAGTTACTCAGGGGGCGGCATGTGGGACGAGCAGTACTTC. This translates into CASSYSGGGMWDEQYF.

This rearrangement joins TRBV6-1 to TRBJ1-1, with D possibly matching TRBD1 (5 bases). V gave up 1 base and J gave up 10 bases, with 22 bases separating them. From germline, CDR1 is MNHNS and CDR2 SASEGT. The CDR3 extends over 16 amino acids. The CDR3 nucleotides read TGTGCCAGCAGTGAAGAAAGGGGTCAGGGAATTTGGGTAGCTTTCTTT. This codes for CASSEERGQGIWVAFF.

This clone was observed a single time. This chain connects TRBV25-1 to TRBJ2-7; 9 bases match TRBD1. CDR1 is MGHDK and CDR2 is SYGVNS in the germline V gene. Trimming at V came to 6 bases and at J to 5 bases, leaving 8 bases not matched to a gene. This CDR3 contains 14 residues. DNA of the CDR3: TGTGCCAGCAGCCTGACAGGGGGTAGGCACGAGCAGTACTTC. It translates to CASSLTGGRHEQYF.

The chain couples TRBV19 to TRBJ2-1; 10 nucleotides match TRBD2. Germline CDR1 and CDR2: LNHDA and SQIVND (reference sequence). CDR3 size: 15 residues. J gave up 7 bases and V 5 bases, and 8 bases lay outside the gene matches. The chain's CDR3 is CASSLLSGRENEQFF. The CDR3 coding sequence is TGTGCCAGTAGTCTCCTGAGCGGGAGGGAAAATGAGCAGTTCTTC.

This chain joins TRBV7-3 and TRBJ1-1; a possible D gene is TRBD1 (5 bases). This CDR3 contains 13 residues. The germline V gene encodes CDR1 SGHTA and CDR2 FQGTGA. V was shortened by 5 bases and J by 2 bases, with 9 bases between the two germline ends. The CDR3 sequence: CASSQGRNTEAFF. The CDR3 nucleotides are TGTGCCAGCAGCCAGGGCCGTAACACTGAAGCTTTCTTT.